This TCR beta chain was sequenced during a study of blood T cells in healthy people across ages. Study observations and caveats: In long-lived donors, naive CD4+ cell counts and diversity exceeded those of aged donors.

The V gene lost 2 bases and the J gene lost 4 bases, with 15 bases spanning the gap. CDR1 and CDR2 from the germline V gene are MNHNY and SVGAGI (reference sequence). This CDR3 contains 16 residues. A second 7 to 11 cycle PCR used barcoded and J-beta primers. TCRdb analysed the 5' RACE reads with MiXCR anew, one entry per CDR3 protein. The sample shows about 800,000 distinct CDR3 sequences, about 25% of them seen only once. In regard to this clonotype: Its cognate antigen is unknown.

Isolating PBMCs gave at least 6 million of these cells per sample. Each sample provided at least 5.5 micrograms of extracted total RNA. The sample also formed part of further work on T cells of mothers and their children. This second study says: During the second PCR, the M1S primer introduced sample barcodes along with 2-4 random nucleotides.

The chain combines TRBV6-6 with TRBJ2-1; a weak D match, TRBD2 (7 bases). This receptor was identified in a boy younger than 18 in good health. Sequenced input: blood. The CDR3 bases are TGTGCCAGCAGTTACGGAGCGCGGGGGCCGTACAATGAGCAGTTCTTC. This encodes CASSYGARGPYNEQFF.